This TCR beta chain stems from a study of graft-versus-host responses after intestinal transplantation (dated by TCRdb to the early 2020s). General notes on the study: The transplants that recipients received were multivisceral, liver-intestinal, or isolated intestinal. Every recipient was given anti-thymocyte globulin induction, then maintenance tacrolimus and steroids for about 3 years. Bulk TCR-beta CDR3 sequencing was used to track graft-versus-host and host-versus-graft alloreactive T cell clones in the graft, circulation and bone marrow after intestinal transplantation. To identify alloreactive clones, pre-transplant mixed lymphocyte reaction products were sequenced and compared with unstimulated pre-transplant donor and recipient T cells. The cohort enrolled under 25 intestinal transplant recipients including one retransplant, and a few patients lacking pretransplant specimens were excluded. A peak of at least 4% donor T cells among recipient peripheral blood mononuclear cells was the definition used for donor T cell macrochimerism. Instead of going to the commercial service, samples from a few later patients were sequenced in-house on an Illumina MiSeq and processed with MiXCR.

A word on this clone: The antigen this receptor binds is unknown. Base qualities are not provided; no much larger clone lies one nucleotide away.

The junction carries 11 bases between V and J, which are trimmed by 3 bases and 5 bases respectively. CDR1 and CDR2 (GTSNPN, SVGIG) derive from the germline V gene (reference sequence). From its cysteine to its phenylalanine, the CDR3 spans 13 amino acids. The CDR3 DNA has 39 bases and is translated from base 1. Library creation used the immunoSEQ multiplex PCR assay. In most patients, genomic DNA was isolated using the Qiagen DNeasy Blood and Tissue Kit and sent frozen to Adaptive Biotechnologies for TCR sequencing. For most patients, genomic DNA was subjected to high-throughput TCR-beta CDR3 sequencing by Adaptive Biotechnologies. The published analysis was carried out like this. Adaptive's ImmunoSEQ software was the source of the TCR sequencing data for fewer than 20 patients, while a few other patients were processed with MiXCR and VDJtools. To correct CD4 versus CD8 sorting errors, any sequence found in both subsets at a frequency ratio below 5:1 was removed. Because the origin of CDR3 nucleotide sequences shared between donor and recipient could not be assigned, those sequences were removed. Alloreactive clones required at least 2-fold expansion over unstimulated cells and minimum CFSE-low frequency of 0.002% (template counts) or 0.001% (read counts). A clone was considered mappable if detected in the sequenced pre-transplant spleen, lymph node, or MLR CFSE-low populations of the donor or recipient. The cumulative frequency of alloreactive clones was calculated as a percentage of all sequences, weighted by copy number. TCRdb holds this immuneACCESS table with in-frame rearrangements only. Some clones are missing; in checked studies, unresolved V genes explain under half, and the rest has no known cause. The DNA was the basis for D and trimming; V, J and clone size are from that table. Counted in this sample were 80,000 to 100,000 clones; roughly 91% of them appeared once. The ten most abundant clones make up 0.18% of the sample.

The time point label corresponds to: cells obtained before transplantation from donor or recipient. CD3+CD4+ and CD3+CD8+ populations were FACS-sorted from unstimulated pre-transplant donor and recipient cells taken from spleen or lymph nodes. On the study overall, not on this receptor specifically: GvH clones were detected in recipient bone marrow, and some appeared earlier in ileal mucosa or blood, consistent with an intestinal mucosal origin. In the allografts of patients with donor T cell macrochimerism, GvH to HvG T cell clonal ratios were high. The conclusions were limited by the relatively low number and heterogeneity of the intestinal transplant patients. Early after transplant, peak levels of circulating GvH clones were found to be associated with declines in HvG clones.

Rearrangement joined TRBV30 to TRBJ1-5, and the D gene may be TRBD1, 5 bases matching. The receptor's source is a human donor who was the organ donor for an intestinal transplant. Sequences were derived from unstimulated CD4+ T cells sorted from spleen or lymph node cells, sampled before transplant. CDR3 region: CAWSEQEHQPQHF. The bases are TGTGCCTGGAGCGAACAGGAACATCAGCCCCAGCATTTT.